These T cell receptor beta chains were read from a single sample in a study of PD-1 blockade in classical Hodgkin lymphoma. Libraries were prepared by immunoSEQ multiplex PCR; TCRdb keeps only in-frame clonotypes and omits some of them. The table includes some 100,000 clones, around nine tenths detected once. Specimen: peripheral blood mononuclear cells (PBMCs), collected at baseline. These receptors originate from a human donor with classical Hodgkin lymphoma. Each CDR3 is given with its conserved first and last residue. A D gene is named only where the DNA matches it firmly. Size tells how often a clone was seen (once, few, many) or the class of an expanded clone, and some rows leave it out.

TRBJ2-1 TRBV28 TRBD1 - CASSLGDRGANEQFF TGTGCCAGCAGTTTAGGGGACAGGGGGGCGAATGAGCAGTTCTTC
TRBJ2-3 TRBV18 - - CASSPRRSTDTQYF TGTGCCAGCTCACCCCGGCGTTCCACAGATACGCAGTATTTT
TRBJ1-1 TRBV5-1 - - CASSPGGGRTEAFF TGCGCCAGCAGCCCCGGTGGGGGGAGGACTGAAGCTTTCTTT
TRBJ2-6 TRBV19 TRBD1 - CASSTPRPPGQPVSGANVLTF TGTGCCAGTAGTACCCCCCGGCCTCCGGGACAGCCGGTCTCTGGGGCCAACGTCCTGACTTTC
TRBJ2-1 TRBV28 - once CASSPTPGTPAPYNEQFF TGTGCCAGCAGTCCGACTCCCGGGACCCCGGCCCCCTACAATGAGCAGTTCTTC
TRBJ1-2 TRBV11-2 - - CASSRLMTRPGDGYTF TGTGCCAGCAGCCGCCTGATGACGCGCCCCGGTGATGGCTACACCTTC
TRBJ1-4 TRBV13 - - CASSLRQAIGEKLFF TGTGCCAGCAGCTTAAGACAGGCTATAGGGGAAAAACTGTTTTTT
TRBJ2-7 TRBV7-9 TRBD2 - CASSSSEREDSYEQYF TGTGCCAGCAGCTCCTCGGAGCGGGAGGATTCCTACGAGCAGTACTTC
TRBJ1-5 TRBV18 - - CASSLVIGHSNQPQHF TGTGCCAGCTCACTAGTTATCGGGCATAGCAATCAGCCCCAGCATTTT
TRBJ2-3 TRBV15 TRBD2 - CATSRGLVDTDTQYF TGTGCCACCAGCAGGGGACTAGTCGATACAGATACGCAGTATTTT
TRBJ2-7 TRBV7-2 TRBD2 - CASTSKPRGSSYEQYF TGTGCCAGCACCTCTAAACCGCGCGGGAGCTCCTACGAGCAGTACTTC